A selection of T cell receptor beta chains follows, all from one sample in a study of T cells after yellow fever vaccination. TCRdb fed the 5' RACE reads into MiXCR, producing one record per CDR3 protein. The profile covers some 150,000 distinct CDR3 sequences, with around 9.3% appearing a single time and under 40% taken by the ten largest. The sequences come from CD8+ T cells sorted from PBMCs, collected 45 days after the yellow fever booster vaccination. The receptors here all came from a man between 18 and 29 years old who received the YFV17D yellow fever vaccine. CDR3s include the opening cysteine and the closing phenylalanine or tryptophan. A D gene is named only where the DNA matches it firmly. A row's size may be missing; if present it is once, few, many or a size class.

CDR3nt: TGTGCCAGTAGTATAGACTCCGGGACATTGAACACTGAAGCTTTCTTT
CDR3aa: CASSIDSGTLNTEAFF
d_gene: NA
v_gene: TRBV19
abundance: many
j_gene: TRBJ1-1

CDR3nt: TGTGCCACCAGCAGAAGTAGCGGGGGGGCCTCTGGGGCCAACGTCCTGACTTTC
CDR3aa: CATSRSSGGASGANVLTF
d_gene: TRBD2
v_gene: TRBV15
abundance: NA
j_gene: TRBJ2-6

CDR3nt: TGTGCCACCCAGGACGGTACGAGCTCCTACAATGAGCAGTTCTTC
CDR3aa: CATQDGTSSYNEQFF
d_gene: NA
v_gene: TRBV15
abundance: NA
j_gene: TRBJ2-1

CDR3nt: TGTGCCAGCAGCTTAGCGTGGGGGGGGAGATCAGAGGACACTGAAGCTTTCTTT
CDR3aa: CASSLAWGGRSEDTEAFF
d_gene: NA
v_gene: TRBV7-8
abundance: few
j_gene: TRBJ1-1

CDR3nt: TGTGCCACCGCCCCCGACAGGTACTACAATGAGCAGTTCTTC
CDR3aa: CATAPDRYYNEQFF
d_gene: NA
v_gene: TRBV6-5
abundance: once
j_gene: TRBJ2-1

CDR3nt: TGTGCCAGCTCACCGCAGGGGATGCAAACGCAGTATTTT
CDR3aa: CASSPQGMQTQYF
d_gene: NA
v_gene: TRBV18
abundance: few
j_gene: TRBJ2-3

CDR3nt: TGTGCCAGCAGTGAATTCACGGGACAATACAATGAGCAGTTCTTC
CDR3aa: CASSEFTGQYNEQFF
d_gene: NA
v_gene: TRBV6-1
abundance: many
j_gene: TRBJ2-1

CDR3nt: TGTGCCAGCAGCCAGACCGGGTCGAAATTTGACTATGGCTACACCTTC
CDR3aa: CASSQTGSKFDYGYTF
d_gene: NA
v_gene: TRBV28
abundance: few
j_gene: TRBJ1-2

CDR3nt: TGTGCCAGCAGCTCCGGGCCGGGGGTAGGGACTGAAGCTTTCTTT
CDR3aa: CASSSGPGVGTEAFF
d_gene: NA
v_gene: TRBV7-2
abundance: NA
j_gene: TRBJ1-1

CDR3nt: TGCGCCAGCAGCCAAGCGGGGGGTAGAGGCACTGAAGCTTTCTTT
CDR3aa: CASSQAGGRGTEAFF
d_gene: NA
v_gene: TRBV4-1
abundance: NA
j_gene: TRBJ1-1

CDR3nt: TGTGCCAGCAGTTACTCATCGGGACAGAACTATGGCTACACCTTC
CDR3aa: CASSYSSGQNYGYTF
d_gene: TRBD1
v_gene: TRBV6-2/TRBV6-3
abundance: few
j_gene: TRBJ1-2

CDR3nt: TGTGCCAGCACCCCTACCGGGGCCTCGAACACTGAAGCTTTCTTT
CDR3aa: CASTPTGASNTEAFF
d_gene: NA
v_gene: TRBV7-9
abundance: NA
j_gene: TRBJ1-1

CDR3nt: TGTGCCAGCAGTTTATTTGGGACAGGGGTGCGCCAGCCCCAGCATTTT
CDR3aa: CASSLFGTGVRQPQHF
d_gene: TRBD1
v_gene: TRBV27
abundance: NA
j_gene: TRBJ1-5

CDR3nt: TGCGCCAGCAGCCCGGGACAGGGGCCAGGGGGCACTGAAGAAGCTTTCTTT
CDR3aa: CASSPGQGPGGTEEAFF
d_gene: TRBD1
v_gene: TRBV4-1
abundance: NA
j_gene: TRBJ1-1

CDR3nt: TGCGCCAGCAGCCAATTAGACAGGGATTATGGCTACACCTTC
CDR3aa: CASSQLDRDYGYTF
d_gene: TRBD1
v_gene: TRBV4-1
abundance: NA
j_gene: TRBJ1-2